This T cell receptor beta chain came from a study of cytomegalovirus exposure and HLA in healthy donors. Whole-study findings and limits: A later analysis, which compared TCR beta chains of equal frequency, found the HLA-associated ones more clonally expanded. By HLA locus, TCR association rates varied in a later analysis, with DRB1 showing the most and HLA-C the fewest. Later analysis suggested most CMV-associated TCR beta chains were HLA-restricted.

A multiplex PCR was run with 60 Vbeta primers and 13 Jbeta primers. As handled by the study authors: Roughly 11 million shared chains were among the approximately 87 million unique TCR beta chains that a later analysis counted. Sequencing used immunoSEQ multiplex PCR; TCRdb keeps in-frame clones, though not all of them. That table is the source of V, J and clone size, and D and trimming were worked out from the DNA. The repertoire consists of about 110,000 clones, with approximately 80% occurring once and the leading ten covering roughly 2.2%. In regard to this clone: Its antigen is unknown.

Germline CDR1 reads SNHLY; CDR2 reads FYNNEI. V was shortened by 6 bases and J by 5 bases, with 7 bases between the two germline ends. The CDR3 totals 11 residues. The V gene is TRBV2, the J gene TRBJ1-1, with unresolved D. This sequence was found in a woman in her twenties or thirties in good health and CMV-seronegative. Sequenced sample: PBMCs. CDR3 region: CASRRETEAFF. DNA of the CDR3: TGTGCCAGCAGAAGAGAGACTGAAGCTTTCTTT.